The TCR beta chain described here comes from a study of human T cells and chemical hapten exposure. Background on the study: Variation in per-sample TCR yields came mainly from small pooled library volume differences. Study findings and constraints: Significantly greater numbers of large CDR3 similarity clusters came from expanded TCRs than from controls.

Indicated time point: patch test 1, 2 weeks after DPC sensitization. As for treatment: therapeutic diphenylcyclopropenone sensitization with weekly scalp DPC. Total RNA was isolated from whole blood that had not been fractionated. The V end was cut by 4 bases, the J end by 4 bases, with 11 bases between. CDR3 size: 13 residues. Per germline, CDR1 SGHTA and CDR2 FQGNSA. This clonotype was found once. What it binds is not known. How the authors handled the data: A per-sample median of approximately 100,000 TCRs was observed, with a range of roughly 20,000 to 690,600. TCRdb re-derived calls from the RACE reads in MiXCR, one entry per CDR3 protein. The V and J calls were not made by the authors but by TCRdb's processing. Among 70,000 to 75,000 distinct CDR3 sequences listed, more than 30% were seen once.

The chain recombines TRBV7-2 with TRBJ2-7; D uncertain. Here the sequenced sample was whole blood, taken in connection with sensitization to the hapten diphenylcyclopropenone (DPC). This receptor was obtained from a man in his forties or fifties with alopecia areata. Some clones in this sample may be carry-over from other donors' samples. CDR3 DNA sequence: TGTGCCAGCAGCTACCCGTCTGGATACGAGCAGTACTTC. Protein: CASSYPSGYEQYF.